This T cell receptor (beta chain) was recorded in a study of OX40 agonist ivuxolimab in advanced cancers. The wider study: Age averaged around 54 years (range about 20 to 79), and 82.7% were male. Three partial responders included one hepatocellular carcinoma patient and two cutaneous melanoma patients. Study-wide results and limits: By week 6 at 0.1 to 3.0 mg/kg, blood CD4+ and CD8+ T cells had expanded clonally.

This table comes from immunoSEQ multiplex PCR, and its TCRdb copy is limited to in-frame clones, with some not included. The sample lists more than 65,000 clones, 92% seen once, with roughly 8.6% in the top ten. Comments on this clone: What it recognizes is unknown.

Blood draws occurred at baseline, cycle 4 day 1, and cycle 7 day 1. CDR1 is KGHSH, CDR2 LQKENI, per germline. Trimming removed 5 bases at V and 3 bases at J, with 10 bases between. The CDR3 runs to 14 residues. The sequence was collected from an adult with an advanced solid tumor such as melanoma, head and neck, liver or kidney cancer. The rearrangement uses TRBV18 and TRBJ2-2; D perhaps matches TRBD1 (5 bases). Sequencing used CD4+ or CD8+ T cells sorted from blood, obtained in a trial of the OX40 agonist ivuxolimab. The CDR3 protein is CASSALGDTGELFF. In nucleotides, the CDR3 is TGTGCCAGCTCAGCATTAGGGGACACCGGGGAGCTGTTTTTT.